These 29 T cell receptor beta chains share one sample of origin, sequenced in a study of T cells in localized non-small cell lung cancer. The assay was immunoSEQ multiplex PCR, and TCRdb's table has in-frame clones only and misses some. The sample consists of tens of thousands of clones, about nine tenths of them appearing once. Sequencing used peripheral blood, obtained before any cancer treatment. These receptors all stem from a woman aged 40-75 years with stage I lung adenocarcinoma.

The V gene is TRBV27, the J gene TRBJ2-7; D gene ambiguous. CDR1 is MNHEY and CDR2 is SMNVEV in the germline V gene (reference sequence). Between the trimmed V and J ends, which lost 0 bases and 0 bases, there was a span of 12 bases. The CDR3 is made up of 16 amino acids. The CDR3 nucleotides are TGTGCCAGCAGTTTATCGGCAGGTCCCCTCTCCTACGAGCAGTACTTC. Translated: CASSLSAGPLSYEQYF.

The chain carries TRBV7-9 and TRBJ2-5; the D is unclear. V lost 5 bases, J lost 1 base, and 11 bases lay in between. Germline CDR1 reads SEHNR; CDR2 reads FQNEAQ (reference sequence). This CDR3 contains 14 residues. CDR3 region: CASSPRVIQETQYF. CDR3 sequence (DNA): TGTGCCAGCAGCCCCCGGGTGATCCAAGAGACCCAGTACTTC.

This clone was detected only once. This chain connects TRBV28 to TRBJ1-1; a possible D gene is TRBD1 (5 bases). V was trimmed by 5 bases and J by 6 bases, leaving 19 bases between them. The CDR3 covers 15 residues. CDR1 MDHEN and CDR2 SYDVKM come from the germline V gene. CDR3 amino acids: CASSLYRDPNSEAFF. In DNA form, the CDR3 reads TGTGCCAGCAGTCTCTACCGGGACCCCAATTCTGAAGCTTTCTTT.

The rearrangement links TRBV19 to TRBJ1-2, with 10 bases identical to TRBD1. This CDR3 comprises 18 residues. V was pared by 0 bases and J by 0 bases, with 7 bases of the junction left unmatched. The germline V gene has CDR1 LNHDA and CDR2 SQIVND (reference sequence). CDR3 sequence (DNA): TGTGCCAGTAGTATAGACCGGGACAGGGGATTAGCTAACTATGGCTACACCTTC. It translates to CASSIDRDRGLANYGYTF.

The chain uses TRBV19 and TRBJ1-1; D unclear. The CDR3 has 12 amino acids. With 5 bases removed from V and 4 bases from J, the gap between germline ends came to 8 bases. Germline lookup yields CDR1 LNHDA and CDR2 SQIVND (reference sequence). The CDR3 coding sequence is TGTGCCAGTAGTCTTGTTGGCACTGAAGCTTTCTTT. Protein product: CASSLVGTEAFF.

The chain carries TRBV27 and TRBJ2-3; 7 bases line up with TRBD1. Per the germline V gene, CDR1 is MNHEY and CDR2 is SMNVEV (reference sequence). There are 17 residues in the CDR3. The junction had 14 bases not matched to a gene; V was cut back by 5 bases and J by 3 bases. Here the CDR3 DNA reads TGTGCCAGCAGTGCCCCAGGGGGAAATATCCAAACAGATACGCAGTATTTT. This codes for CASSAPGGNIQTDTQYF.

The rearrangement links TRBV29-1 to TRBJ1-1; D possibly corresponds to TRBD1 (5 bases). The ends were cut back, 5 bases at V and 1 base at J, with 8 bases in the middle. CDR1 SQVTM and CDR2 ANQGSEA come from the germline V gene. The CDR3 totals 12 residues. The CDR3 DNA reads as TGCAGCGTTAGGGACTCGAACACTGAAGCTTTCTTT. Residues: CSVRDSNTEAFF.

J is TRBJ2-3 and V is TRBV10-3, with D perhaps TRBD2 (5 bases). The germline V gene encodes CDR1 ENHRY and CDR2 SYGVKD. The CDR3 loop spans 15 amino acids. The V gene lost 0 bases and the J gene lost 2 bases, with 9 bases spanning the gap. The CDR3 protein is CAISESSGHTDTQYF. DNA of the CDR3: TGTGCCATCAGTGAGTCGAGCGGCCACACAGATACGCAGTATTTT.

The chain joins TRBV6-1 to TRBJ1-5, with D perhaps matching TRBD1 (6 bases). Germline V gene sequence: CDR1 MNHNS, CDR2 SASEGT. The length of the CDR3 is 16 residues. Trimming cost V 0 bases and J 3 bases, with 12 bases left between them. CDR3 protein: CASSEAEGGANQPQHF. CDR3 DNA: TGTGCCAGCAGTGAAGCTGAGGGGGGCGCCAATCAGCCCCAGCATTTT.

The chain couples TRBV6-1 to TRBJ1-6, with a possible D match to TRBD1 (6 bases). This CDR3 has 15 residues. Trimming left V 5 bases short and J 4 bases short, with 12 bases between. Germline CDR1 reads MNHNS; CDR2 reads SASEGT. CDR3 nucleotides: TGTGCCAGCAGTTCCAACAGGGCATATAATTCACCCCTCCACTTT. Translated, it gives CASSSNRAYNSPLHF.

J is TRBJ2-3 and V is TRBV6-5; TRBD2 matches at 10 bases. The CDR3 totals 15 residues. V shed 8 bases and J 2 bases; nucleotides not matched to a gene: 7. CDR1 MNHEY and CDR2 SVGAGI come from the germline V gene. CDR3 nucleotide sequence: TGTGCCAGCGGCGAGCGGGGGGGCCACACAGATACGCAGTATTTT. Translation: CASGERGGHTDTQYF.

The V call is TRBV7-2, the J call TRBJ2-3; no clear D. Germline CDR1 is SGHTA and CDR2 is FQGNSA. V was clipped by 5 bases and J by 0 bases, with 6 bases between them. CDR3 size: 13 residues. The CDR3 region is CASSRPSTDTQYF. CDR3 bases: TGTGCCAGCAGCCGACCTAGCACAGATACGCAGTATTTT.

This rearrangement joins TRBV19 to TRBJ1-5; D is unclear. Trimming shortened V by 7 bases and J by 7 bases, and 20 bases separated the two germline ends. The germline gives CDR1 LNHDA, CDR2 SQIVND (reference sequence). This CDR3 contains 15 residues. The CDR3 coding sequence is TGTGCCAGTACCCTGGGTGTAAGGGTGAGACAGCCCCAGCATTTT. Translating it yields CASTLGVRVRQPQHF.

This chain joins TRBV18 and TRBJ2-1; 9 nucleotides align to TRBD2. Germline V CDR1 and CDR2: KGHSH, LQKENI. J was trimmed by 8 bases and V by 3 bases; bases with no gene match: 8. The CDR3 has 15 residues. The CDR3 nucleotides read TGTGCCAGCTCACCCTTGGCGGGGGGGGGCCATGAGCAGTTCTTC. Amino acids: CASSPLAGGGHEQFF.

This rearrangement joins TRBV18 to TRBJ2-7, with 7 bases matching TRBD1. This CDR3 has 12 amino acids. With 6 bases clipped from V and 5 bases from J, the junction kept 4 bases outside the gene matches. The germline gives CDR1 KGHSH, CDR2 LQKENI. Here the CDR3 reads CASSRGGNEQYF. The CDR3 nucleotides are TGTGCCAGCTCGCGAGGGGGCAACGAGCAGTACTTC.

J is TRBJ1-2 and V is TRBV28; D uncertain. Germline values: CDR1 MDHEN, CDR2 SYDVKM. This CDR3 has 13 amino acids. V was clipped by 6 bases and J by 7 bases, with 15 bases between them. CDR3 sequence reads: CASSPLRHPGYTF. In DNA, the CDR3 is TGTGCCAGCAGCCCCTTGAGGCACCCTGGCTACACCTTC.

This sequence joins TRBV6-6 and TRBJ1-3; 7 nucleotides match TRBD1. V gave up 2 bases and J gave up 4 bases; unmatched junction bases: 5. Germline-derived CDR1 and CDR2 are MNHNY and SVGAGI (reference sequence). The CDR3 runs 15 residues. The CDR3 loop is CASSYQQGWGNTIYF. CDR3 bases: TGTGCCAGCAGTTACCAACAGGGGTGGGGAAACACCATATATTTT.

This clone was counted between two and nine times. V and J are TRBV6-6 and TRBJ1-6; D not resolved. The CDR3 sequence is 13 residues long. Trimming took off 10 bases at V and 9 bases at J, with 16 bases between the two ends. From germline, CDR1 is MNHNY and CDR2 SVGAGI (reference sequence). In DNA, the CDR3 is TGTGCCACCTCTGAAGGGATGTTTTCACCCCTCCACTTT. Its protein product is CATSEGMFSPLHF.

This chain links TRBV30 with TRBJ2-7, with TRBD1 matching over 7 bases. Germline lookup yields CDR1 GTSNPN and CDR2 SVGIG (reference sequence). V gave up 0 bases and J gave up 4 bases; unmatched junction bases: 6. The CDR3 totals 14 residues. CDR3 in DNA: TGTGCCTGGAGTGTAGGGGGACAGATATACGAGCAGTACTTC. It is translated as CAWSVGGQIYEQYF.

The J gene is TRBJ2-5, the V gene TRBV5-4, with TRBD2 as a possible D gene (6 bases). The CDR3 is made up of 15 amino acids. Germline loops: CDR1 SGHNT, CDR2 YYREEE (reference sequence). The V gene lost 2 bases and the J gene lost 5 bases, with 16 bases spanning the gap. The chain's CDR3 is CASSLRLVGGETQYF. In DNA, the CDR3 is TGTGCCAGCAGCTTAAGACTAGTGGGGGGTGAGACCCAGTACTTC.

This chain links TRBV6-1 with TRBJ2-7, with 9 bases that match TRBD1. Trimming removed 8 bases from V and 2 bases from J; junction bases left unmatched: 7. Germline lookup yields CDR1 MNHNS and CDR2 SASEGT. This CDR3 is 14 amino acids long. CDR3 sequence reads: CASLRDRATYEQYF. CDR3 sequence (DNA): TGTGCCAGCCTCCGGGACAGGGCCACCTACGAGCAGTACTTC.

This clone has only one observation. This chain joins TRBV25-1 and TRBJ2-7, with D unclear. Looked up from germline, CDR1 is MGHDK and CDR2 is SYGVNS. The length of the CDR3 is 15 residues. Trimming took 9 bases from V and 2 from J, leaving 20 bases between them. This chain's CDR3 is CASRSGGIAPYEQYF. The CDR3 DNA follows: TGTGCCAGTAGATCCGGCGGTATAGCCCCCTACGAGCAGTACTTC.

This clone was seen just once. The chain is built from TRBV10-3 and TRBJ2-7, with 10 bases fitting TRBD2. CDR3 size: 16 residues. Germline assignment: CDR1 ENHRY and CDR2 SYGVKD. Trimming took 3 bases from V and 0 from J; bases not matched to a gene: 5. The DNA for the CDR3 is TGTGCCATCAGTGATTTCCAGCGGGGGGGCTCCTACGAGCAGTACTTC. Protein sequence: CAISDFQRGGSYEQYF.

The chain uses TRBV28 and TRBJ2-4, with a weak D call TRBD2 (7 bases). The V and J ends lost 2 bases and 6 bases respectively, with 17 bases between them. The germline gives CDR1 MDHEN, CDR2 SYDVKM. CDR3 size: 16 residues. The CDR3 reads CASSLPFMRGGNIQYF. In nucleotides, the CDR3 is TGTGCCAGCAGTTTACCCTTCATGAGGGGGGGAAACATTCAGTACTTC.

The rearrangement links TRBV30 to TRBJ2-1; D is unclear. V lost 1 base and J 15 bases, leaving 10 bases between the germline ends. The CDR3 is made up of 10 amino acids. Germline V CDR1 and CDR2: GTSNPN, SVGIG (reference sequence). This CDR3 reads CAWSGTRRFF. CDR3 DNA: TGTGCCTGGAGTGGGACCCGACGGTTCTTC. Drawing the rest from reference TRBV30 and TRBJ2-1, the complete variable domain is SQTIHQWPATLVQPVGSPLSLECTVEGTSNPNLYWYRQAAGRGLQLLFYSVGIGQISSEVPQNLSASRPQDRQFILSSKKLLLSDSGFYLCAWSGTRRFFGPGTRLTVL.

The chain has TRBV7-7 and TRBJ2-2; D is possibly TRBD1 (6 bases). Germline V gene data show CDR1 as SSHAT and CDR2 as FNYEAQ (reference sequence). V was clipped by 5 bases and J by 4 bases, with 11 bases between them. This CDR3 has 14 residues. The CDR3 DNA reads TGTGCCAGCAGCCAGGACAGACGCACCGGGGAGCTGTTTTTT. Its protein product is CASSQDRRTGELFF.

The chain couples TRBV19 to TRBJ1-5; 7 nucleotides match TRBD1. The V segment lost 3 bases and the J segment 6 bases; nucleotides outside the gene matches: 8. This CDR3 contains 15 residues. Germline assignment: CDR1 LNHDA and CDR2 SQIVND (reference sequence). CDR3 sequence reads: CASSMRWDRSQPQHF. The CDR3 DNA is TGTGCCAGTAGTATGAGGTGGGACAGAAGTCAGCCCCAGCATTTT.

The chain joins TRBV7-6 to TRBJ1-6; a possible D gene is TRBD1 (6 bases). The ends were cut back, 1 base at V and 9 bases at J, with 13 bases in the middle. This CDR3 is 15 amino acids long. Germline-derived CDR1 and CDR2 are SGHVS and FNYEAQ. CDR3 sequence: CASSLVSGAGSPLHF. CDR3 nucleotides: TGTGCCAGCAGCTTAGTATCAGGGGCGGGTTCACCCCTCCACTTT.

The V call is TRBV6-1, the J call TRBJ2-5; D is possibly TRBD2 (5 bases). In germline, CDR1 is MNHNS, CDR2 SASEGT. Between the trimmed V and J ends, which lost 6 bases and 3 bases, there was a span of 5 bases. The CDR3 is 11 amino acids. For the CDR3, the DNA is TGTGCCAGCAGGAGGGAAGAGACCCAGTACTTC. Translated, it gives CASRREETQYF.